The rows below give T cell receptor beta chains drawn from one sample of a study of control samples from healthy donors and cancer patients. Clones were sequenced by immunoSEQ multiplex PCR, and TCRdb holds only the in-frame ones, with some missing. The sample lists 150,000 or so clones, over 75% occurring once. Sequencing input: blood. These receptors came from a man in his forties in good health. The CDR3 runs from the conserved cysteine through the conserved F or W. D genes are given only for firm matches. Clone size, where shown, is once, few, many, or a class for clones that have expanded.

j_call,v_call,d_call,clone_size,cdr3_length,cdr3_aa,cdr3_nt
TRBJ1-1,TRBV6-4,NA,NA,16,CASSRSPGHRNTEAFF,TGTGCCAGCAGCCGATCCCCGGGACACCGGAACACTGAAGCTTTCTTT
TRBJ2-6,TRBV6-5,NA,NA,15,CASSTLGVGANVLTF,TGTGCCAGCAGTACCCTAGGGGTTGGGGCCAACGTCCTGACTTTC
TRBJ2-5,TRBV13,TRBD2,NA,15,CASSAETSGQETQYF,TGTGCCAGCAGCGCAGAGACTAGCGGCCAAGAGACCCAGTACTTC
TRBJ2-2,TRBV6-5,NA,NA,14,CASQSRGDTGELFF,TGTGCCAGTCAATCCAGGGGGGACACCGGGGAGCTGTTTTTT
TRBJ2-5,TRBV18,NA,NA,16,CASSRKVSGKEETQYF,TGTGCCAGCTCCCGCAAGGTTTCTGGGAAAGAAGAGACCCAGTACTTC
TRBJ1-4,TRBV3-1/TRBV3-2,TRBD1,NA,13,CASSQGIPGGLFF,TGTGCCAGCAGCCAAGGGATCCCAGGGGGACTGTTTTTT
TRBJ1-1,TRBV7-9,NA,NA,14,CASSNPGGNTEAFF,TGTGCCAGCAGCAACCCCGGGGGCAACACTGAAGCTTTCTTT
TRBJ2-1,TRBV21-1,NA,NA,13,CASHKNRADEQFF,TGTGCCAGCCATAAGAACCGAGCCGATGAGCAGTTCTTC
TRBJ1-2,TRBV6-1,NA,NA,17,CASSARLRGGSNYGYTF,TGTGCCAGCAGTGCCAGATTAAGGGGGGGGTCTAACTATGGCTACACCTTC
TRBJ2-5,TRBV11-2,TRBD2,NA,16,CASRPTSGGAGETQYF,TGTGCCAGCAGGCCTACTAGCGGGGGGGCCGGGGAGACCCAGTACTTC
TRBJ1-2,TRBV19,NA,NA,12,CASIAGPYGYTF,TGTGCCAGTATTGCGGGTCCTTATGGCTACACCTTC
TRBJ2-6,TRBV7-3,NA,NA,17,CASSLLPSISGANVLTF,TGTGCCAGCAGCTTACTCCCTTCAATATCTGGGGCCAACGTCCTGACTTTC
TRBJ1-6,TRBV20-1,TRBD1,NA,13,CSASTGDNSPLHF,TGCAGTGCTAGTACAGGGGATAATTCACCCCTCCACTTT
TRBJ1-1,TRBV5-6,TRBD1,NA,15,CASSLGGQGFTEAFF,TGTGCCAGCAGCTTGGGGGGACAGGGATTCACTGAAGCTTTCTTT
TRBJ2-3,TRBV6-6,TRBD2,NA,17,CASSRTSGGTLTDTQYF,TGTGCCAGCAGTCGAACTAGCGGGGGGACTCTCACAGATACGCAGTATTTT
TRBJ2-7,TRBV5-1,TRBD1,once,14,CASSLDGTGAEQYF,TGCGCCAGCAGCCTGGACGGGACAGGGGCCGAGCAGTACTTC
TRBJ2-1,TRBV7-3,TRBD2,NA,17,CASSLRSLASGGHEQFF,TGTGCCAGCAGCTTACGTTCGCTGGCTAGCGGGGGCCATGAGCAGTTCTTC
TRBJ2-1,TRBV13,NA,NA,12,CASSSMPNEQFF,TGTGCCAGCAGCTCAATGCCGAATGAGCAGTTCTTC
TRBJ1-1,TRBV4-2,NA,once,13,CASSQESPTEAFF,TGTGCCAGCAGCCAAGAGTCCCCCACTGAAGCTTTCTTT
TRBJ2-2,TRBV5-1,NA,NA,14,CASSTGTGSGELFF,TGCGCCAGCAGCACCGGTACAGGGTCCGGGGAGCTGTTTTTT
TRBJ2-1,TRBV11-2,TRBD1,NA,14,CASTTQGDRNEQFF,TGTGCCAGCACTACCCAGGGGGACCGTAATGAGCAGTTCTTC
TRBJ2-2,TRBV10-3,NA,NA,15,CAISVLGRKTGELFF,TGTGCCATCAGTGTCCTGGGCAGAAAAACCGGGGAGCTGTTTTTT
TRBJ2-1,TRBV27,NA,NA,13,CASSLQGIDEQFF,TGTGCCAGCAGTTTACAAGGGATCGATGAGCAGTTCTTC
TRBJ1-6,TRBV5-5,NA,once,16,CASSLAESSYNSPLHF,TGTGCCAGCAGCTTGGCAGAAAGCTCCTATAATTCACCCCTCCACTTT